This T cell receptor beta chain was captured in a study of blood T cell repertoires in COVID-19. Original methodology: Using reference gene primer amplification, nucleated cell counts were estimated. Sequenced by immunoSEQ multiplex PCR; TCRdb stores in-frame clones only, minus some. V, J and clone size were drawn from that table, and D and trimming were deduced from the DNA. The data hold 390,000 or so clones, with around 90% observed a single time. The Seattle site enrolled patients during active infection and followed them longitudinally. The sample was peripheral blood. The TCR comes from a woman aged 25-40 years with COVID-19, enrolled during active disease.

CDR3 nucleotides: TGTGCCAGCAGCTTGGGGACAGGGGCATTCTACGAGCAGTACGTC. Translation gives CASSLGTGAFYEQYV. V and J are TRBV5-4 and TRBJ2-7, with TRBD1 matching 9 bases. CDR3 length: 15 amino acids. The germline gives CDR1 SGHNT, CDR2 YYREEE (reference sequence). V shed 0 bases and J 3 bases; nucleotides not matched to a gene: 4.